A selection of T cell receptor beta chains follows, all from one sample in a study of T cell responses to AZD1222 COVID-19 vaccine. Libraries were prepared by immunoSEQ multiplex PCR; TCRdb keeps only in-frame clonotypes and omits some of them. The sample records about 120,000 clones, about 92% being singletons. Specimen: peripheral blood, collected 28 days after the second AZD1222 dose. These receptors were taken from an adult who received the AZD1222 COVID-19 vaccine. Each CDR3 is given with its conserved first and last residue. The D gene is left open where the match is weak. Size is stated for part of the rows, as once, few or many counts, or as a class when the clone is expanded.

clone size	D gene	V gene	J gene	CDR3 DNA	CDR3 protein
.	.	TRBV12-3/TRBV12-4	TRBJ1-2	TGTGCCAGCAGCCCGGGGAACTATGGCTACACCTTC	CASSPGNYGYTF
.	TRBD1	TRBV7-2	TRBJ1-1	TGTGCCAGCAGCTTCCGGGACAGGGGTTTGAACACTGAAGCTTTCTTT	CASSFRDRGLNTEAFF
.	.	TRBV13	TRBJ1-6	TGTGCCAGCAGCCAAAGGAACAGTAATTCACCCCTCCACTTT	CASSQRNSNSPLHF
.	.	TRBV18	TRBJ1-1	TGTGCCAGCTCACCACCAGGGCCAAACACTGAAGCTTTCTTT	CASSPPGPNTEAFF
.	TRBD2	TRBV4-1	TRBJ2-3	TGCGCCAGCAGCCAAGATCGGGGTAGCGGGAGGGCCGGGTCAGATACGCAGTATTTT	CASSQDRGSGRAGSDTQYF
.	TRBD2	TRBV6-5	TRBJ2-1	TGTGCCAGCAGCGCGGGACTAGCGGGAGGTCAGTTCTTC	CASSAGLAGGQFF
.	.	TRBV7-2	TRBJ2-5	TGTGCCAGCAGCTTAGGAGGATCACGGACCAAAGAGACCCAGTACTTC	CASSLGGSRTKETQYF
.	.	TRBV3-1/TRBV3-2	TRBJ2-2	TGTGCCAGCAGCCACAGCGGATGGGCCTCGAACACCGGGGAGCTGTTTTTT	CASSHSGWASNTGELFF
.	.	TRBV4-3	TRBJ2-2	TGCGCCAGCAGCCTTGCCAGACAGTTCACCGGGGAGCTGTTTTTT	CASSLARQFTGELFF
.	TRBD2	TRBV23-1	TRBJ2-7	TGCGCCAGCAGTCGTGGGGGGACTAAGGGTTCATTCTCCTACGAGCAGTACTTC	CASSRGGTKGSFSYEQYF
.	TRBD1	TRBV29-1	TRBJ2-3	TGCAGCGATACGGACAGGGGGGCAGATACGCAGTATTTT	CSDTDRGADTQYF
.	.	TRBV6-2/TRBV6-3	TRBJ2-3	TGTGCCAGCAGTTTGACAGCAGATACGCAGTATTTT	CASSLTADTQYF
.	.	TRBV7-9	TRBJ2-1	TGTGCCAGCAGCTTAGTCAACAGTGAGCAGTTCTTC	CASSLVNSEQFF
.	TRBD1	TRBV5-6	TRBJ1-2	TGTGCCAGCAGCCACCTCTCTCGACAGGGAGAAAGATATGGCTACACCTTC	CASSHLSRQGERYGYTF
.	TRBD1	TRBV5-1	TRBJ2-1	TGCGCCAGCAGCACGGGGACAGGGCGCAATGAGCAGTTCTTC	CASSTGTGRNEQFF
.	.	TRBV2	TRBJ2-7	TGTGCCAGCAGAGAGGACAGTTCACCCTACGAGCAGTACTTC	CASREDSSPYEQYF
.	TRBD1	TRBV19	TRBJ1-6	TGTGCCAGTAGTACGACAGGGGGCCGGGATTCACCCCTCCACTTT	CASSTTGGRDSPLHF
.	TRBD2	TRBV4-3	TRBJ2-3	TGCGCCAGCAGCCAGGATAGCGGGAGGGCCGGAGATACGCAGTATTTT	CASSQDSGRAGDTQYF
.	.	TRBV3-1/TRBV3-2	TRBJ1-2	TGTGCCAGCAGCCAAGGCACCTATGGCTACACCTTC	CASSQGTYGYTF
.	.	TRBV3-1/TRBV3-2	TRBJ1-2	TGTGCCAGCAGCGGGGACTTTAACTATGGCTACACCTTC	CASSGDFNYGYTF
.	.	TRBV4-3	TRBJ2-7	TGCGCCAGCAGCCAAGATCCGGTGGGCTCCTACGAGCAGTACTTC	CASSQDPVGSYEQYF
.	.	TRBV15	TRBJ2-1	TGTGCCACCAGCAGAGGGCAGCCCCCCAATGAGCAGTTCTTC	CATSRGQPPNEQFF
.	.	TRBV10-1	TRBJ1-1	TGCGCCAGCAGTGGAGGGGGTTTTGGGGGTAACACTGAAGCTTTCTTT	CASSGGGFGGNTEAFF
few	TRBD1	TRBV19	TRBJ1-4	TGTGAAGTGGGGGACAGGGGGCATTCTAATGAAAAACTGTTTTTT	CEVGDRGHSNEKLFF
.	.	TRBV18	TRBJ2-7	TGTGCCAGCTCAATACAGGGATCCGAGCAGTACTTC	CASSIQGSEQYF
.	.	TRBV21-1	TRBJ2-5	TGTGCCAGCAGCAAATTAGACCGGGCTAGCGGGAACGAGACCCAGTACTTC	CASSKLDRASGNETQYF
.	TRBD2	TRBV18	TRBJ2-7	TGTGCCAGCTCATTAGCGGGAGTGGAAGAGCAGTACTTC	CASSLAGVEEQYF
.	.	TRBV9	TRBJ2-7	TGTGCCAGCAGCCCCCCCAGCAGTACCTACGAGCAGTACTTC	CASSPPSSTYEQYF
.	.	TRBV6-5	TRBJ2-4	TGTGCCAGCAGTTCCGGACAAAACATTCAGTACTTC	CASSSGQNIQYF
.	.	TRBV10-3	TRBJ2-1	TGTGCCATCAGTGAGTCGACGCCAGGGGGAGGGAATGAGCAGTTCTTC	CAISESTPGGGNEQFF
.	.	TRBV10-1	TRBJ1-3	TGCGCCAGCAGGTGGAGGATAACTAAATCTGGAAACACCATATATTTT	CASRWRITKSGNTIYF
few	.	TRBV6-2/TRBV6-3	TRBJ1-2	TGTGCCAGCAGCCCCCCGGGTACCCAGGCTAACTATGGCTACACCTTC	CASSPPGTQANYGYTF
once	TRBD1	TRBV7-9	TRBJ2-3	TGTGCCAGCAGCACAGGGATGACAGGGGAACCAGATACGCAGTATTTT	CASSTGMTGEPDTQYF
.	TRBD1	TRBV7-9	TRBJ1-3	TGTGCCAGCAGCCCCACGGACAGGTTTGGAAACACCATATATTTT	CASSPTDRFGNTIYF
few	TRBD1	TRBV3-1/TRBV3-2	TRBJ1-2	TGTGCCAGCAGCCAAGGTCCGGGACAGGGGTATTATGGCTACACCTTC	CASSQGPGQGYYGYTF
.	.	TRBV5-4	TRBJ1-6	TGTGCCAGCAGCTTGAGTCGGCAGGGGAATTCACCCCTCCACTTT	CASSLSRQGNSPLHF
.	TRBD1	TRBV27	TRBJ1-5	TGTGCCAGAGGGACAGTGGGCAGGCAGCCCCAGCATTTT	CARGTVGRQPQHF
.	.	TRBV19	TRBJ2-1	TGTGCCAGTAGTATTCAGGGAGGGACAGCTCCTTACAATGAGCAGTTCTTC	CASSIQGGTAPYNEQFF
once	TRBD1	TRBV3-1/TRBV3-2	TRBJ2-2	TGTGCCAGCAGCCAAGAGACAGGGGGCAATGCCGGGGAGCTGTTTTTT	CASSQETGGNAGELFF
.	.	TRBV7-9	TRBJ2-1	TGTGCCAGCAGCGATATAGGGACTTCCCTAATTGAGCAGTTCTTC	CASSDIGTSLIEQFF
.	.	TRBV3-1/TRBV3-2	TRBJ2-7	TGTGCCAGCAGCCAAGGGGGTGCAGCCCCCTACGAGCAGTACTTC	CASSQGGAAPYEQYF
.	.	TRBV7-9	TRBJ1-4	TGTGCCAGCAGCCCCCCACAGGGTTACGAAAAACTGTTTTTT	CASSPPQGYEKLFF
.	.	TRBV7-8	TRBJ2-7	TGTGCCAGCAGCTTAGGGGGGGTAGACGAGCAGTACTTC	CASSLGGVDEQYF
.	.	TRBV19	TRBJ1-3	TGTGCCAGTACCCCCGGGCTCATCTCTGGAAACACCATATATTTT	CASTPGLISGNTIYF
.	.	TRBV3-1/TRBV3-2	TRBJ2-2	TGTGCCAGCAGCCAAGTGTGGGTATCCGGGGAGCTGTTTTTT	CASSQVWVSGELFF
.	.	TRBV28	TRBJ2-4	TGTGCCAGCAGTCCTCCCGGGACACCGATAGCCAAAAACATTCAGTACTTC	CASSPPGTPIAKNIQYF
.	TRBD1	TRBV5-4	TRBJ1-2	TGTGCCAGCAGCCAAGAGACAGGGTCCTATGGCTACACCTTC	CASSQETGSYGYTF
.	TRBD1	TRBV12-3/TRBV12-4	TRBJ1-1	TGTGCCAGCAGTCGGACAGGGAACACTGAAGCTTTCTTT	CASSRTGNTEAFF
.	TRBD2	TRBV6-6	TRBJ2-7	TGTGCCAGCAGTCCGGGACTAGCTTTAGCTGGACCCTACGAGCAGTACTTC	CASSPGLALAGPYEQYF
.	.	TRBV6-1	TRBJ2-1	TGTGCCAGCAGTGAACGGAACAATGAGCAGTTCTTC	CASSERNNEQFF
.	.	TRBV19	TRBJ2-2	TGTGCCAGTAGTCCTCCGGCAGGTTCGAACACCGGGGAGCTGTTTTTT	CASSPPAGSNTGELFF
.	.	TRBV11-3	TRBJ2-1	TGTGCCAGCAGCGGAGGGGGCGGCTCCAGCTCCTACAATGAGCAGTTCTTC	CASSGGGGSSSYNEQFF
.	.	TRBV5-1	TRBJ1-1	TGCGCCAGCAGCTTGTTCGGGGCCCTAGATCAAAGAGCTTTCTTT	CASSLFGALDQRAFF
.	.	TRBV7-2	TRBJ2-3	TGTGCCAGCAGCTTAGGTGGACTCCGGTATTCGGCAGATACGCAGTATTTT	CASSLGGLRYSADTQYF
.	.	TRBV5-1	TRBJ2-5	TGCGCCAGCAGTAGAGGCAGCCCCCAAGAGACCCAGTACTTC	CASSRGSPQETQYF
.	.	TRBV7-8	TRBJ2-4	TGTGCCAGCAGCTCCAGCGAATTAGCCAAAAACATTCAGTACTTC	CASSSSELAKNIQYF
.	.	TRBV4-1	TRBJ1-1	TGCGCCAGCAGCCAAGACCGGACCACTGAAGCTTTCTTT	CASSQDRTTEAFF
.	TRBD1	TRBV7-2	TRBJ2-3	TGTGCCAGCAGTAGACAGGGTCGTTGGGATACGCAGTATTTT	CASSRQGRWDTQYF
.	TRBD1	TRBV25-1	TRBJ1-6	TGTGCCAGCATGGGCCCCAGGGGGCTGAATAATTCACCCCTCCACTTT	CASMGPRGLNNSPLHF
.	TRBD1	TRBV5-1	TRBJ2-1	TGCGCCAGCAGCTTGAGACAGGGTTACAATGAGCAGTTCTTC	CASSLRQGYNEQFF